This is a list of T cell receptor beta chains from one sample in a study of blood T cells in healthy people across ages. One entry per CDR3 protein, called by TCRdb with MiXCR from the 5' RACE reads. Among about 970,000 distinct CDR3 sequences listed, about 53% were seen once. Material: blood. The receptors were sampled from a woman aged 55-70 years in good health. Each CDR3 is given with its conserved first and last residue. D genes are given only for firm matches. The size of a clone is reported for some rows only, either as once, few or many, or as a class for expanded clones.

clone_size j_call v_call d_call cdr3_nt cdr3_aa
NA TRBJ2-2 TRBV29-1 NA TGCAGCGTTGTAAGCGGGACAGGCACCGGGGAGCTGTTTTTT CSVVSGTGTGELFF
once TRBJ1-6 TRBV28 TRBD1 TGTGCCAGCAGTGGCGGACAGGGCTCGAATTCACCCCTCCACTTT CASSGGQGSNSPLHF
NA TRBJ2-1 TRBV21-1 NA TGTGCCAGCAGGGGGGTTGGAAGGGGTTATTGTAGGAGCTCCTACAATGAGCAGTTCTTC CASRGVGRGYCRSSYNEQFF
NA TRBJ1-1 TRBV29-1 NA TGCAGCGTTGGAAGGCAGACCACTGAAGCTTTCTTT CSVGRQTTEAFF
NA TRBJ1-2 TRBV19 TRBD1 TGTGCCAGTAGTAAGTCTTCGGGACAGGTCGATTATGGCTACACCTTC CASSKSSGQVDYGYTF
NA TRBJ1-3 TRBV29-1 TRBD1 TGCGGCGTTGTTGTAGGACAGGGGCGGCAATATTTT CGVVVGQGRQYF
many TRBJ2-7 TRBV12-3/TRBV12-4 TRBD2 TGTGCCAGCAGTTTAAGCGGGAGAGTAAACGAGCAGTACTTC CASSLSGRVNEQYF
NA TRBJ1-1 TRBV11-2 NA TGTGCCAGCAGCTTCGTTTCGGGGGCGAACACTGAAGCTTTCTTT CASSFVSGANTEAFF
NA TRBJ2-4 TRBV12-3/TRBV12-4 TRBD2 TGTGCCAGCAGGGGCGGGAGCGTGAACATTCAGTACTTC CASRGGSVNIQYF
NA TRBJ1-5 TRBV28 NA TGTGCCAGCAGTTCAATCCAGACAGCCTTGGCTTATAGCAATCAGCCCCAGCATTTT CASSSIQTALAYSNQPQHF
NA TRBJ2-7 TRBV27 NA TGTGCCAGCAAGCTGACAGGCCCTTCCTACGAGCAGTACTTC CASKLTGPSYEQYF
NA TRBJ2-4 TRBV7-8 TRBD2 TGTGCCAGCACCTACAGTTCGGGAGGAGCCAAAAACATTCAGTACTTC CASTYSSGGAKNIQYF
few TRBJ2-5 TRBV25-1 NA TGTGCCAGCAGTGCGATAAAGGTCCAGTTCGAAGAGACCCAGTACTTC CASSAIKVQFEETQYF
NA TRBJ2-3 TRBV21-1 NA TGTGCCATCACCCTGACAACAGATACGCAGTATTTT CAITLTTDTQYF
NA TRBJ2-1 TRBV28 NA TGTGCCAGCAGGGGAGCCTTCTACAATGAGCAGTTCTTC CASRGAFYNEQFF
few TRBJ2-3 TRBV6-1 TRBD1 TGTGCCAGCAACATACAGGGGAACGCGGATACGCAGTATTTT CASNIQGNADTQYF
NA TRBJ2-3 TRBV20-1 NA TGCAGTGCTAGAGATCTGGCCTTCCCCAATACGCAGTATTTT CSARDLAFPNTQYF
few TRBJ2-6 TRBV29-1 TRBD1 TGCAGCGTGCCCGACAGGGGCTTATCTGGGGCCAACGTCCTGACTTTC CSVPDRGLSGANVLTF
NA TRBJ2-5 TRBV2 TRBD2 TGTGCCAGTAAGAGCGGGAGGGCCTCGGAGACCCAGTACTTC CASKSGRASETQYF
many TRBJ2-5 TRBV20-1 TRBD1 TGCAGCGCACGGACAGGCCAAGAGACCCAGTACTTC CSARTGQETQYF
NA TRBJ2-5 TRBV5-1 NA TGCGCCAGCAGCGACCCCGTACCAGTTGTCGAGACCCAGTACTTC CASSDPVPVVETQYF
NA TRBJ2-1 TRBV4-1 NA TGCGCCAGCAGCCAATTATCTAGGGATACAAATGAGCAGTTCTTC CASSQLSRDTNEQFF
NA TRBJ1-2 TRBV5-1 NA TGCGCCAGCAGCCCCCAAGCAGGCAGTAACTATGGCTACACCTTC CASSPQAGSNYGYTF
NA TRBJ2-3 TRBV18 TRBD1 TGTGCCAGCCGGACAGGGGAGTATAGCACAGATACGCAGTATTTT CASRTGEYSTDTQYF
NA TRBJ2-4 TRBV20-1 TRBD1 TGCAGTGCCAAGGGGGCTCTAGCCAAAAACATTCAGTACTTC CSAKGALAKNIQYF
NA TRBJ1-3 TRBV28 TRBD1 TGTGCCAGCAGGCCTACAGGGGGCGCCTCTGGAAACACCATATATTTT CASRPTGGASGNTIYF
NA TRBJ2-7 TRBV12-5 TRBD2 TGTGCTAGTGCCTCGTCGGGGGGTTCCTACGAGCAGTACTTC CASASSGGSYEQYF
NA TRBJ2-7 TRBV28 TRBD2 TGTGCCAGCAGTCTAGCGGGAGAGATGGACGAGCAGTACTTC CASSLAGEMDEQYF
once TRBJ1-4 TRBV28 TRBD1 TGTGCCAGCAGTTCCTCCGGGACAGGGGACGAAAAACTGTTTTTT CASSSSGTGDEKLFF
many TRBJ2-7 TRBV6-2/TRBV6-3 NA TGTGCCAGCAGTTCATACAATGAGCAGTACTTC CASSSYNEQYF
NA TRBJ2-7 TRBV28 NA TGTGCCAGCAGTCAGACAGTTTCCTACGAGCAGTACTTC CASSQTVSYEQYF
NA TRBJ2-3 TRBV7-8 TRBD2 TGTGCCAGCAGCGGGACTAGCGGCCCTTCGGGGGATACGCAGTATTTT CASSGTSGPSGDTQYF
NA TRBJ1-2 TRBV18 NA TGTGCCAGCTCACCCCTGACGGGGCCGAACTATGGCTACACCTTC CASSPLTGPNYGYTF
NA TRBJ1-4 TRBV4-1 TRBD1 TGCGCCAGCAGCCAGAAACAGGGGGGCCGAGAAAAACTGTTTTTT CASSQKQGGREKLFF
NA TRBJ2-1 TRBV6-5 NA TGTGCCAGCAGCCGGGAGACAGACAATGAGCAGTTCTTC CASSRETDNEQFF
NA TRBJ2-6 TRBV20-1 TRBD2 TGCAGTGCTAGAGACCGACTAGCGGGCTCTGGGGCCAACGTCCTGACTTTC CSARDRLAGSGANVLTF
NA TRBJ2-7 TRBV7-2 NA TGTGCCAGCAGCTTAGTGGCAGTACAAGACTACGAGCAGTACTTC CASSLVAVQDYEQYF
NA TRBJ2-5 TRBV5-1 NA TGCGCCAGCAGCTTAAGTTCCACTGGGGAGACCCAGTACTTC CASSLSSTGETQYF
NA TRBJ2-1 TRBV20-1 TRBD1 TGCAGTGCTAGTTCCGGGACAGGCTTTTCCTACAATGAGCAGTTCTTC CSASSGTGFSYNEQFF
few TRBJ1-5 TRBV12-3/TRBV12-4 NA TGTGCCAGCCGAAGGCAGAGCAATCAGCCCCAGCATTTT CASRRQSNQPQHF
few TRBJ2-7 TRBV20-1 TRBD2 TGCAGTGCAACCTCCGGGACTAGCCCTTCTTTTGTGCAGTACTTC CSATSGTSPSFVQYF
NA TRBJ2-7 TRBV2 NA TGTGCCAGCAGTGAAGAGGAATCCTACGAGCAGTACTTC CASSEEESYEQYF
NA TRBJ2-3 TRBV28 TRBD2 TGTGCCAGCAGGGGAGGACTAGCAACTGATACGCAGTATTTT CASRGGLATDTQYF
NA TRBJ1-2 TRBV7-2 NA TGTGCCAGCAGCTTAAGGGCGGACCGCACCTATGGCTACACCTTC CASSLRADRTYGYTF
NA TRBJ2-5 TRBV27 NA TGTGCCAGCAGTATACGGGACAACCAAGAGACCCAGTACTTC CASSIRDNQETQYF